This T cell receptor beta chain was captured in a study of blood T cell repertoires in COVID-19. Looked up from germline, CDR1 is MNHNS and CDR2 is SASEGT. Losses at the gene ends were 2 bases for V and 4 bases for J; bases not matched to a gene: 4. The CDR3 covers 14 residues. Profiled with immunoSEQ multiplex PCR; TCRdb holds only in-frame clones, not every one. Found here are 350,000 to 400,000 clones, around 87% of them singletons; the top ten hold around 1.9%. Sequencing input: PBMCs or T cells enriched from blood (not recorded which). The clonotype comes from a man aged 40-49 years in a cohort exposed to, infected with or recovered from COVID-19 (not recorded which). V and J are TRBV6-1 and TRBJ2-5; 7 bases map to TRBD1. CDR3: CASSERYRGETQYF. The CDR3, as DNA: TGTGCCAGCAGTGAAAGGTACAGGGGAGAGACCCAGTACTTC.